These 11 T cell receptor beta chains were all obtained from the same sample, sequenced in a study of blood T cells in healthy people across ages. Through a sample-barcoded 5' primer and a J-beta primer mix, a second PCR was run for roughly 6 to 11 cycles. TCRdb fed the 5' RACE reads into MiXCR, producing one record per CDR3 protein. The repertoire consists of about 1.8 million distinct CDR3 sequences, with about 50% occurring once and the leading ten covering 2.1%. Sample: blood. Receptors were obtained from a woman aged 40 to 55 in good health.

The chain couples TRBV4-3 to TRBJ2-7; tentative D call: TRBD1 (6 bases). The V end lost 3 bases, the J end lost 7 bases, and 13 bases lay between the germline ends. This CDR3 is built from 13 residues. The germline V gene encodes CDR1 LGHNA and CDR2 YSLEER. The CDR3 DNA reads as TGCGCCAGCAGCCACGCTACAGGGCAGGAGCAGTACTTC. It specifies CASSHATGQEQYF.

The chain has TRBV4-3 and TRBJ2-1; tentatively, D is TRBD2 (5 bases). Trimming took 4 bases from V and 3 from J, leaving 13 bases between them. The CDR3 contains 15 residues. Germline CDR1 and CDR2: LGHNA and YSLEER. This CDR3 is CASSPAKRGYNEQFF. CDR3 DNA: TGCGCCAGCAGCCCAGCAAAACGGGGCTACAATGAGCAGTTCTTC.

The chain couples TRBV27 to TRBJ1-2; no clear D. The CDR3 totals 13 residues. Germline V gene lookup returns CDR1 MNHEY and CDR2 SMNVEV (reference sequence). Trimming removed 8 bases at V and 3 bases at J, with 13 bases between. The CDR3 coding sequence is TGTGCCAGCGGTAGTCGACATTACTATGGCTACACCTTC. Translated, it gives CASGSRHYYGYTF.

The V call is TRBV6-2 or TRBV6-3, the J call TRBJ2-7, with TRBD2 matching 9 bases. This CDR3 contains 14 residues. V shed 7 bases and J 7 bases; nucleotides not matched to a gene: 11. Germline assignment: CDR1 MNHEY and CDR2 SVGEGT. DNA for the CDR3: TGTGCCAGCATGGGGCGGGGGGGCCTTAATGAGCAGTACTTC. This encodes CASMGRGGLNEQYF.

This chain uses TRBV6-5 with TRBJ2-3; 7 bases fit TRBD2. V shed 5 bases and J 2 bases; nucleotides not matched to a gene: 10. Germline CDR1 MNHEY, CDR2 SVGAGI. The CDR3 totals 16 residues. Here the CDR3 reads CASSPYGGDSTDTQYF. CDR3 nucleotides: TGTGCCAGCAGTCCCTATGGGGGGGACTCCACAGATACGCAGTATTTT.

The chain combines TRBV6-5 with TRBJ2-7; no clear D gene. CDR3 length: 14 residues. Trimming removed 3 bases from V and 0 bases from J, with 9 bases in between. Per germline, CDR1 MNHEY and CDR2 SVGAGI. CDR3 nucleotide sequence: TGTGCCAGCAGTTATAGATCAAACTCCTACGAGCAGTACTTC. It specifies CASSYRSNSYEQYF.

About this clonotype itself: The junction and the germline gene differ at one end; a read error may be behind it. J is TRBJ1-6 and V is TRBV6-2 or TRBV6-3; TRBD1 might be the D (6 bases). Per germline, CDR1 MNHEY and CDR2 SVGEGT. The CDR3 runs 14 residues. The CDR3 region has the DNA TGTGCCTGCAGTCTGGACAGCCAGAATTCACCCCTCCACTTT. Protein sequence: CACSLDSQNSPLHF.

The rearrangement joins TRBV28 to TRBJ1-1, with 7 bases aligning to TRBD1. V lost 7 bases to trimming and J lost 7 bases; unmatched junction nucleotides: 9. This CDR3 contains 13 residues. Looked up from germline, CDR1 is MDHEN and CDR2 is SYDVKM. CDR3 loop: CASTYSGTVEAFF. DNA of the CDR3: TGTGCCAGCACTTACTCCGGGACAGTTGAAGCTTTCTTT.

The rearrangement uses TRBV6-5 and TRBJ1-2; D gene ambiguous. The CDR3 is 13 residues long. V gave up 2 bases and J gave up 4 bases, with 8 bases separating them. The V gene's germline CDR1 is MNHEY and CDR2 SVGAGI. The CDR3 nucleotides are TGTGCCAGCAGTTACGAGGGTAGCTATGGCTACACCTTC. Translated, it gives CASSYEGSYGYTF.

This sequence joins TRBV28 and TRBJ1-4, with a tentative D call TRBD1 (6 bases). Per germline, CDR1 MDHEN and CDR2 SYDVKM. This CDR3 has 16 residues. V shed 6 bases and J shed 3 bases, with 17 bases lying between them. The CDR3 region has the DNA TGTGCCAGCAGCCCTCCGGGGGCGACAGCTAATGAAAAACTGTTTTTT. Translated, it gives CASSPPGATANEKLFF.

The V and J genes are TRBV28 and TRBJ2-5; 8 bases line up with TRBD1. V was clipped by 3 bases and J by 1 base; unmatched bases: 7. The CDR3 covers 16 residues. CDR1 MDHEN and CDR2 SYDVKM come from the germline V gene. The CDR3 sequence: CASSFSKTGVQETQYF. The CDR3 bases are TGTGCCAGCAGTTTCTCCAAGACAGGGGTCCAAGAGACCCAGTACTTC.